The 32 T cell receptor beta chains given below trace back to one sample, sequenced in a study of blood T cell repertoires in COVID-19. Assay used: immunoSEQ multiplex PCR; TCRdb lists only in-frame clones, some missing. The table has about 390,000 clones, 80% to 90% seen once. The sequencing input was PBMCs or T cells enriched from blood (not recorded which). These receptors came from a woman between 45 and 65 years old who had recovered from COVID-19.

The V gene is TRBV12-3 or TRBV12-4, the J gene TRBJ1-5, with unresolved D. There are 12 residues in the CDR3. Trimming took 5 bases from V and 9 from J, leaving 11 bases between them. Here the CDR3 DNA reads TGTGCCAGCAGTCCAGGACGGGGGCCCCAGCATTTT. This encodes CASSPGRGPQHF.

This chain connects TRBV30 to TRBJ1-2; no clear D. CDR3 length equals 13 residues. V was cut by 0 bases and J by 4 bases, with 9 bases left in between. Looked up from germline, CDR1 is GTSNPN and CDR2 is SVGIG (reference sequence). Here the CDR3 reads CAWSVSPFYGYTF. In DNA, the CDR3 is TGTGCCTGGAGTGTATCCCCGTTCTATGGCTACACCTTC.

J is TRBJ2-2 and V is TRBV7-9; weak D call: TRBD2 (6 bases). Per the germline V gene, CDR1 is SEHNR and CDR2 is FQNEAQ (reference sequence). V lost 1 base, J lost 6 bases, and 12 bases lay in between. CDR3 length: 15 residues. The CDR3 is CASSLVAGIPGELFF. Written as DNA, the CDR3 is TGTGCCAGCAGCTTAGTGGCGGGGATCCCCGGGGAGCTGTTTTTT.

The chain uses TRBV18 and TRBJ1-2, with D hard to call. Trimming stripped 5 bases from V and 8 bases from J, with 15 bases between. This CDR3 has 13 amino acids. CDR1 is KGHSH, CDR2 LQKENI, per germline. The CDR3 sequence is CASSVDRVYGYTF. The CDR3 nucleotides read TGTGCCAGCTCAGTCGACCGGGTTTACGGCTACACCTTC. Looking up the rest from reference TRBV18 and TRBJ1-2 gives the full variable domain: NAGVMQNPRHLVRRRGQEARLRCSPMKGHSHVYWYRQLPEEGLKFMVYLQKENIIDESGMPKERFSAEFPKEGPSILRIQQVVRGDSAAYFCASSVDRVYGYTFGSGTRLTVV.

The chain is built from TRBV7-9 and TRBJ1-2; a possible D gene is TRBD1 (5 bases). Between the trimmed V and J ends, which lost 8 bases and 8 bases, there was a span of 15 bases. This CDR3 has 12 amino acids. Germline lookup yields CDR1 SEHNR and CDR2 FQNEAQ (reference sequence). CDR3: CASAGIARGYTF. CDR3 bases: TGTGCCAGCGCAGGGATCGCGCGGGGCTACACCTTC.

This chain links TRBV9 with TRBJ2-3, with 11 bases fitting TRBD2. This CDR3 has 16 residues. Germline lookup yields CDR1 SGDLS and CDR2 YYNGEE. V was pared by 2 bases and J by 2 bases, with 4 bases of the junction left unmatched. The CDR3, as DNA: TGTGCCAGCAGCGTCAGACTAGCGGGGAACACAGATACGCAGTATTTT. Encoded protein: CASSVRLAGNTDTQYF. Variable domain in full (rest from reference TRBV9 and TRBJ2-3): DSGVTQTPKHLITATGQRVTLRCSPRSGDLSVYWYQQSLDQGLQFLIQYYNGEERAKGNILERFSAQQFPDLHSELNLSSLELGDSALYFCASSVRLAGNTDTQYFGPGTRLTVL.

Details on this clone: The same CDR3 is also encoded by other DNA sequences in this sample. This sequence joins TRBV7-9 and TRBJ1-3; 8 nucleotides agree with TRBD1. This CDR3 contains 14 residues. With 5 bases clipped from V and 4 bases from J, the junction kept 4 bases outside the gene matches. The germline CDR1 and CDR2 sequences are SEHNR and FQNEAQ (reference sequence). The CDR3 here is CASSPTGAGNTIYF. The CDR3 nucleotides are TGTGCCAGCAGCCCGACAGGGGCGGGAAACACCATATATTTT.

CDR3 residues: CASSATGGDNEQFF. The CDR3 nucleotides read TGTGCCAGCAGTGCCACAGGTGGTGACAATGAGCAGTTCTTC. The rearrangement joins TRBV6-4 to TRBJ2-1, with D perhaps TRBD1 (5 bases). Per the germline V gene, CDR1 is MRHNA and CDR2 is SNTAGT. The V gene lost 4 bases and the J gene lost 5 bases, with 12 bases spanning the gap. This CDR3 has 14 amino acids.

The gene calls are TRBV30 and TRBJ2-5; no firm D call. Trimming left V 0 bases short and J 6 bases short, with 11 bases between. The CDR3 consists of 13 residues. Germline values: CDR1 GTSNPN, CDR2 SVGIG (reference sequence). The CDR3, as DNA: TGTGCCTGGAGTGTGGAGTTAAGGAAGACCCAGTACTTC. It encodes CAWSVELRKTQYF.

CDR3 in amino acids: CASSRYRVTQGVEVPTIYF. The CDR3 bases are TGTGCCAGCAGCCGTTACCGAGTCACACAGGGAGTCGAAGTCCCCACCATATATTTT. The rearrangement uses TRBV7-2 and TRBJ1-3, with D possibly being TRBD1 (6 bases). CDR3 length equals 19 residues. The ends were cut back, 5 bases at V and 9 bases at J, with 32 bases in the middle. In germline, CDR1 is SGHTA, CDR2 FQGNSA.

In its sample, this clone was seen once. This chain links TRBV7-6 with TRBJ2-3; possibly TRBD2 for D (6 bases). CDR1 SGHVS and CDR2 FNYEAQ come from the germline V gene. The CDR3 extends over 14 amino acids. Between the trimmed V and J ends, which lost 5 bases and 4 bases, there was a span of 13 bases. Here the CDR3 reads CASSPSSGADTQYF. In nucleotides, the CDR3 is TGTGCCAGCAGCCCATCTTCGGGGGCAGATACGCAGTATTTT.

The chain carries TRBV19 and TRBJ1-5; TRBD1 aligns across 7 bases. Trimming at V came to 4 bases and at J to 7 bases, leaving 10 bases not matched to a gene. The V gene's germline CDR1 is LNHDA and CDR2 SQIVND (reference sequence). This CDR3 contains 15 residues. For the CDR3, the DNA is TGTGCCAGTAGTACTCAACAGGGGTTGGGGCAGCCCCAGCATTTT. Translating it yields CASSTQQGLGQPQHF.

This clone was seen only once. The chain uses TRBV5-1 and TRBJ1-2, with D maybe TRBD1 (5 bases). Trimming removed 4 bases from V and 5 bases from J, with 9 bases in between. Germline V lookup: CDR1 SGHRS, CDR2 YFSETQ. The CDR3 has 12 amino acids. The CDR3 nucleotides read TGCGCCAGCAGCACGGACAAGTATGGCTACACCTTC. Translated: CASSTDKYGYTF.

The rearrangement links TRBV19 to TRBJ2-2; 9 bases are shared with TRBD1. This CDR3 has 16 residues. Germline lookup yields CDR1 LNHDA and CDR2 SQIVND (reference sequence). Trimming removed 4 bases from V and 4 bases from J; junction bases left unmatched: 7. The DNA of the CDR3 is TGTGCCAGTAGTAACCCACAGGGGGCGGGCACCGGGGAGCTGTTTTTT. Amino acid sequence: CASSNPQGAGTGELFF.

The rearrangement uses TRBV19 and TRBJ1-1; 12 bases are a match to TRBD1. The CDR3 has 17 amino acids. Per germline, CDR1 LNHDA and CDR2 SQIVND (reference sequence). The V and J ends lost 4 bases and 1 base, in that order; junction bases with no gene match: 7. The CDR3 is CASSTVGTGGANTEAFF. CDR3 coding DNA: TGTGCCAGTAGTACTGTAGGGACAGGGGGCGCGAACACTGAAGCTTTCTTT.

The V call is TRBV7-9, the J call TRBJ1-1; the match to TRBD1 covers 10 bases. The V gene's germline CDR1 is SEHNR and CDR2 FQNEAQ (reference sequence). V was clipped by 5 bases and J by 3 bases; unmatched bases: 9. This CDR3 has 16 amino acids. CDR3 sequence (DNA): TGTGCCAGCAGCGCCAGACAGGGGGCGTTGTACACTGAAGCTTTCTTT. This translates into CASSARQGALYTEAFF.

This clone was seen just once. V is TRBV3-1 (or the pseudogene TRBV3-2) and J is TRBJ1-2; 9 positions match TRBD1. J was trimmed by 8 bases and V by 3 bases; bases with no gene match: 4. Germline CDR1 and CDR2: LGHDT and YNNKEL (reference sequence). This CDR3 has 13 amino acids. The CDR3 bases are TGTGCCAGCAGCCACCGGACAGGGGCCGGCTACACCTTC. It specifies CASSHRTGAGYTF.

The V call is TRBV19, the J call TRBJ2-2, with 7 nucleotides matching TRBD1. V shed 10 bases, J shed 4 bases, and the junction held 6 bases outside the gene matches. Germline CDR1 and CDR2: LNHDA and SQIVND (reference sequence). This CDR3 is 13 amino acids long. CDR3 DNA sequence: TGTGCCACTTCAGACAGGGCCACCGGGGAGCTGTTTTTT. The encoded protein is CATSDRATGELFF.

This chain links TRBV15 with TRBJ2-7, with D possibly matching TRBD1 (6 bases). Per the germline V gene, CDR1 is LNHNV and CDR2 is YYDKDF (reference sequence). The CDR3 covers 14 residues. Trimming stripped 1 base from V and 4 bases from J, with 11 bases between. The CDR3 here is CATSRGTVDYEQYF. CDR3 bases: TGTGCCACCAGCAGAGGGACAGTTGATTACGAGCAGTACTTC.

CDR3 amino acids: CASSPNGGIQPQHF. DNA for the CDR3: TGTGCCAGCAGCCCGAACGGGGGGATTCAGCCCCAGCATTTT. The V call is TRBV7-2, the J call TRBJ1-5; D is possibly TRBD1 (5 bases). V lost 5 bases to trimming and J lost 6 bases, with 14 bases between them. Germline-derived CDR1 and CDR2 are SGHTA and FQGNSA. There are 14 residues in the CDR3.

The chain joins TRBV27 to TRBJ2-5; no reliable D call. Looked up from germline, CDR1 is MNHEY and CDR2 is SMNVEV (reference sequence). V lost 4 bases, J lost 1 base, and 10 bases lay in between. The CDR3 has 14 amino acids. CDR3 sequence: CASSWQATQETQYF. The CDR3 nucleotides are TGTGCCAGCAGTTGGCAGGCCACCCAAGAGACCCAGTACTTC.

The chain joins TRBV5-1 to TRBJ2-5, with 11 bases matching TRBD1. The CDR3 extends over 15 amino acids. J was trimmed by 4 bases and V by 5 bases; bases with no gene match: 7. In germline, CDR1 is SGHRS, CDR2 YFSETQ. CDR3 nucleotides: TGCGCCAGCAGGACGGGACAGGGGGGTGGAGAGACCCAGTACTTC. It specifies CASRTGQGGGETQYF. The full variable domain, in which reference TRBV5-1 and TRBJ2-5 provide the parts outside the CDR3, is KAGVTQTPRYLIKTRGQQVTLSCSPISGHRSVSWYQQTPGQGLQFLFEYFSETQRNKGNFPGRFSGRQFSNSRSEMNVSTLELGDSALYLCASRTGQGGGETQYFGPGTRLLVL.

The chain carries TRBV3-1 (or the pseudogene TRBV3-2) and TRBJ1-5; a weak D match, TRBD1 (6 bases). Germline V gene lookup returns CDR1 LGHDT and CDR2 YNNKEL (reference sequence). V was pared by 4 bases and J by 7 bases, with 14 bases between. This CDR3 has 14 residues. In DNA, the CDR3 is TGTGCCAGCAGCCCCCAACAGGGTGGGCAGCCCCAGCATTTT. Its protein is CASSPQQGGQPQHF.

The genes are TRBV24-1 and TRBJ1-6; 9 nucleotides match TRBD1. CDR1 and CDR2 (germline): KGHDR, SFDVKD. The CDR3 length is 19 residues. J gave up 6 bases and V 5 bases, and 16 bases lay outside the gene matches. The CDR3 is CATSGRTRDRAFGNSPLHF. In DNA form, the CDR3 reads TGTGCCACCAGTGGAAGAACGAGGGACAGGGCGTTTGGTAATTCACCCCTCCACTTT.

This chain links TRBV5-5 with TRBJ2-3; maybe TRBD1 (5 bases). CDR1 is SGHKS, CDR2 YYEKEE, per germline (reference sequence). The CDR3 sequence is 16 residues long. V lost 4 bases and J lost 3, with 18 bases in between. CDR3 in amino acids: CASSPPPGIATDTQYF. Here the CDR3 DNA reads TGTGCCAGCAGCCCGCCTCCAGGGATTGCGACAGATACGCAGTATTTT.

This chain links TRBV9 with TRBJ1-1, with a weak D call TRBD1 (5 bases). CDR3 length equals 15 residues. Germline CDR1 reads SGDLS; CDR2 reads YYNGEE. Trimming took 4 bases from V and 5 from J, leaving 18 bases between them. In DNA form, the CDR3 reads TGTGCCAGCAGCCCGACGGGGCGGGGTCGGACTGAAGCTTTCTTT. It codes for CASSPTGRGRTEAFF.

V usage is TRBV4-3 and J usage is TRBJ1-1, with 7 bases aligning to TRBD1. CDR1 is LGHNA, CDR2 YSLEER, per germline. CDR3 length: 14 residues. The V segment lost 8 bases and the J segment 6 bases; nucleotides outside the gene matches: 12. Here the CDR3 DNA reads TGCGCCAGCGCACCCCAGGGACAGAGTGCTGAAGCTTTCTTT. This codes for CASAPQGQSAEAFF.

The rearrangement joins TRBV4-1 to TRBJ2-6, with 7 positions matching TRBD2. CDR1 is MGHRA, CDR2 YSYEKL, per germline. The CDR3 sequence is 18 residues long. The ends lost 3 bases at V and 0 bases at J; junction bases unmatched: 8. The CDR3 region is CASSQGLAESSGANVLTF. Here the CDR3 DNA reads TGCGCCAGCAGCCAGGGTCTAGCGGAAAGCTCTGGGGCCAACGTCCTGACTTTC.

The chain combines TRBV7-2 with TRBJ1-5; no firm D call. The CDR3 length is 16 residues. The germline V gene has CDR1 SGHTA and CDR2 FQGNSA. The V end was cut by 1 base, the J end by 7 bases, with 17 bases between. In DNA form, the CDR3 reads TGTGCCAGCAGCTTAGTTGGCAGGTCGAGTGGGCAGCCCCAGCATTTT. This gives the protein CASSLVGRSSGQPQHF.

This clone was detected only once. The rearrangement uses TRBV5-1 and TRBJ2-6; 8 bases map to TRBD1. Germline V lookup: CDR1 SGHRS, CDR2 YFSETQ. J lost 2 bases, V lost 5 bases, and 6 bases had no gene match. The CDR3 consists of 16 residues. The CDR3: CASSHADRAGANVLTF. CDR3 in DNA: TGCGCCAGCAGTCATGCGGACAGGGCTGGGGCCAACGTCCTGACTTTC.

The chain is built from TRBV9 and TRBJ2-3, with 13 bases aligning to TRBD2. Germline loops: CDR1 SGDLS, CDR2 YYNGEE. The J segment lost 1 base and the V segment lost 6 bases, leaving 2 bases of the junction unmatched. This CDR3 is built from 15 residues. CDR3 DNA sequence: TGTGCCAGCAACGGACTAGCGGGGGGCACAGATACGCAGTATTTT. Its translation is CASNGLAGGTDTQYF.

The V call is TRBV4-1, the J call TRBJ1-1, with 7 bases fitting TRBD1. Germline CDR1 is MGHRA and CDR2 is YSYEKL. The length of the CDR3 is 14 residues. The V and J ends lost 4 bases and 1 base, in that order; junction bases with no gene match: 3. Written as DNA, the CDR3 is TGCGCCAGCAGCCTATACAGGGGGAACACTGAAGCTTTCTTT. Translation: CASSLYRGNTEAFF.